These T cell receptor beta chains were read from a single sample in a study of OX40 agonist ivuxolimab in advanced cancers. Only in-frame clones appear in the TCRdb table, and some are missing; sequencing was by immunoSEQ multiplex PCR. In the table there are 75,000 to 100,000 clones, 87% of which are singletons. The sequencing here drew on CD4+ or CD8+ T cells sorted from blood, taken in a trial of the OX40 agonist ivuxolimab. The receptors here all came from an adult with an advanced solid tumor such as melanoma, head and neck, liver or kidney cancer. Each CDR3 is given without its conserved first and last residue. Rows give clone size only sometimes, using once, few, many, or a class for an expanded clone.

J,V,size,length,CDR3
TRBJ2-7,TRBV7-2,.,15,ASSLIPLRGGDREQY
TRBJ1-2,TRBV11-2,.,13,ASSALGGMGYGYT
TRBJ1-1,TRBV5-1,.,12,ASSLNRGLTEAF
TRBJ1-6,TRBV19,.,13,ASSPSQARNSPLH
TRBJ2-1,TRBV10-3,.,11,AISELIATEQF
TRBJ2-7,TRBV4-1,.,11,ASSPLNSYEQY
TRBJ1-2,TRBV4-2,few,14,ASSQLWDRAPSGYT
TRBJ2-3,TRBV9,.,12,ASSVAEATDTQY
TRBJ2-1,TRBV7-2,.,15,ASRRDTGFSSYNEQF
TRBJ1-2,TRBV2,.,11,ASRRTYLSGYT
TRBJ2-3,TRBV19,once,12,ATKWGDGPDTQY
TRBJ1-5,TRBV6-1,few,13,ASLLNVYSNQPQH
TRBJ2-3,TRBV9,.,13,ASSLEGGAQDTQY
TRBJ1-6,TRBV11-2,.,16,ASSPRYGVSGINSPLH
TRBJ2-7,TRBV6-5,.,12,ASSRQQGSYEQY
TRBJ1-1,TRBV5-4,.,12,ASSSYRGNDEAF
TRBJ1-1,TRBV5-1,.,12,ASSFIGPNTEAF
TRBJ1-1,TRBV19,few,12,ASSIEQGRRSTF
TRBJ2-2,TRBV5-1,.,11,ASTQTPTGELF
TRBJ1-2,TRBV18,.,13,ASSPPSGPSDGYT